The next 17 T cell receptor beta chains were all read from a single sample in a study of blood T cells in healthy people across ages. The second PCR ran about 6 to 12 cycles with a sample-barcoded 5' primer and J-beta primers. TCRdb reprocessed the 5' RACE reads with MiXCR, giving one entry per CDR3 protein. The table has approximately 2,000,000 distinct CDR3 sequences, about two fifths seen once. Sequencing was carried out using blood. The receptor source for this set is a human donor in good health.

The chain joins TRBV12-3 or TRBV12-4 to TRBJ1-2; D not certain. V lost 5 bases and J lost 0, with 16 bases in between. The CDR3 totals 16 residues. The CDR3 DNA is TGTGCCAGCAGTCTCACTGGACTGAGAGCTAACTATGGCTACACCTTC. Protein: CASSLTGLRANYGYTF.

V and J are TRBV6-2 or TRBV6-3 and TRBJ2-4, with D possibly TRBD1 on 5 matching bases. The CDR3 loop spans 13 amino acids. Germline values: CDR1 MNHEY, CDR2 SVGEGT. The V gene lost 4 bases and the J gene lost 13 bases, with 17 bases spanning the gap. The CDR3 is CASSLTASYKQYF. CDR3 DNA: TGTGCCAGCAGTTTGACAGCCTCCTACAAGCAGTACTTC.

This clonotype has only a few counts. The chain recombines TRBV7-2 with TRBJ1-1, with 7 bases lining up with TRBD1. This CDR3 is 14 amino acids long. Germline CDR1 and CDR2: SGHTA and FQGNSA. Germline trimming cut 2 bases from V and 6 bases from J; bases unmatched to any gene: 6. The CDR3 loop reads CASSLSGGGAEAFF. CDR3 in DNA: TGTGCCAGCAGCTTATCAGGGGGGGGTGCTGAAGCTTTCTTT. The full variable domain, completed using reference TRBV7-2 and TRBJ1-1, is GAGVSQSPSNKVTEKGKDVELRCDPISGHTALYWYRQSLGQGLEFLIYFQGNSAPDKSGLPSDRFSAERTGGSVSTLTIQRTQQEDSAVYLCASSLSGGGAEAFFGQGTRLTVV.

The CDR3 DNA reads TGTGCCAGCAGCTTAGGGAACGGGGGAAACATTCAGTACTTC. Amino acid sequence: CASSLGNGGNIQYF. The chain has TRBV7-3 and TRBJ2-4; D is perhaps TRBD2 (6 bases). The CDR3 contains 14 residues. Per germline, CDR1 SGHTA and CDR2 FQGTGA. Trimming shortened V by 2 bases and J by 6 bases, and 11 bases separated the two germline ends.

This clonotype was detected only a few times. The J gene is TRBJ1-4, the V gene TRBV9; weak D call: TRBD1 (5 bases). V gave up 2 bases and J gave up 4 bases, with 12 bases separating them. CDR3 length: 15 residues. Germline V gene data show CDR1 as SGDLS and CDR2 as YYNGEE. The DNA of the CDR3 is TGTGCCAGCAGCGTTGGGGGTAGGGGTAATGAAAAACTGTTTTTT. This codes for CASSVGGRGNEKLFF. The full variable domain, completed using reference TRBV9 and TRBJ1-4, is DSGVTQTPKHLITATGQRVTLRCSPRSGDLSVYWYQQSLDQGLQFLIQYYNGEERAKGNILERFSAQQFPDLHSELNLSSLELGDSALYFCASSVGGRGNEKLFFGSGTQLSVL.

The chain is built from TRBV29-1 and TRBJ2-1; no definite D call. The CDR3 sequence is 14 residues long. CDR1 is SQVTM, CDR2 ANQGSEA, per germline. V was shortened by 3 bases and J by 9 bases, with 18 bases between the two germline ends. DNA for the CDR3: TGCAGCGTTGATGGATGGGTGCTAGGGTTTGAGCAGTTCTTC. Its translation is CSVDGWVLGFEQFF.

The V gene is TRBV21-1, the J gene TRBJ2-7; the table's D call, TRBD1, was not checked against the DNA. TRBV21-1 is assigned pseudogene status. This CDR3 has 17 residues. The DNA of the CDR3 is TGTGCCAGCAAAATCCACAACCGGGACGTTGTAGGGTACGAGCAGTACTTC. The encoded protein is CASKIHNRDVVGYEQYF.

The genes are TRBV29-1 and TRBJ1-1; 7 nucleotides agree with TRBD1. The CDR3 loop spans 14 amino acids. V lost 7 bases to trimming and J lost 1 base; unmatched junction nucleotides: 9. Germline loops: CDR1 SQVTM, CDR2 ANQGSEA. The CDR3 DNA sequence: TGCAGCGGTGCCTGGACAGGAAGGAACACTGAAGCTTTCTTT. It codes for CSGAWTGRNTEAFF.

This chain connects TRBV7-6 to TRBJ1-1, with 7 bases lining up with TRBD1. This CDR3 contains 16 residues. Unmatched junction bases numbered 8, after V lost 3 bases and J lost 1 base. Germline CDR1 and CDR2: SGHVS and FNYEAQ. This chain's CDR3 is CASSFGGGEANTEAFF. CDR3 DNA: TGTGCCAGCAGCTTTGGAGGGGGCGAAGCGAACACTGAAGCTTTCTTT.

This chain joins TRBV7-8 and TRBJ2-5; a possible D gene is TRBD2 (5 bases). V shed 5 bases and J shed 3 bases, with 10 bases lying between them. The CDR3 runs 13 residues. Looked up from germline, CDR1 is SGHVS and CDR2 is FQNEAQ. The CDR3 nucleotides are TGTGCCAGCAGCGTACAACTAGAAGAGACCCAGTACTTC. Translating it yields CASSVQLEETQYF.

This clonotype was seen only a few times. The V and J genes are TRBV9 and TRBJ2-5, with no clear D. CDR3 length equals 14 residues. Germline assignment: CDR1 SGDLS and CDR2 YYNGEE. V gave up 3 bases and J gave up 6 bases, with 15 bases separating them. CDR3 nucleotides: TGTGCCAGCAGCGCCGGTTTTGTTGGCCAGACCCAGTACTTC. Translated: CASSAGFVGQTQYF.

This clonotype was recorded a few times. The genes are TRBV7-2 and TRBJ2-7, with D perhaps matching TRBD1 (6 bases). Germline V gives CDR1 SGHTA, CDR2 FQGNSA. V was shortened by 4 bases and J by 0 bases, with 19 bases between the two germline ends. CDR3 length: 17 amino acids. CDR3 coding DNA: TGTGCCAGCAGCTCTACCAGGGGAGCTCCCTTCTCCTACGAGCAGTACTTC. Translated, it gives CASSSTRGAPFSYEQYF.

The CDR3 protein is CASSSGRDYGYTF. In nucleotides, the CDR3 is TGTGCCAGCAGCTCAGGAAGAGACTATGGCTACACCTTC. The rearrangement uses TRBV7-2 and TRBJ1-2; D not resolved. The CDR3 is 13 amino acids. Trimming removed 4 bases at V and 3 bases at J, with 9 bases between. CDR1 is SGHTA, CDR2 FQGNSA, per germline.

In this sample, this clonotype turned up a few times. The rearrangement uses TRBV12-3 or TRBV12-4 and TRBJ2-5; 11 positions match TRBD1. The DNA matches TRBJ2-7 better at its end, which makes the J call doubtful. The CDR3 is 14 amino acids. CDR3 loop: CASCRGQGAYEQYF. Written as DNA, the CDR3 is TGTGCCAGCTGCCGAGGACAGGGGGCATACGAGCAGTACTTC.

V and J are TRBV11-3 and TRBJ1-1, with D hard to call. Trimming took off 0 bases at V and 3 bases at J, with 14 bases between the two ends. CDR1 and CDR2 (germline): SGHNT, YENEEA. The length of the CDR3 is 16 residues. The CDR3 is CASSLDAWETYTEAFF. In DNA form, the CDR3 reads TGTGCCAGCAGCTTAGATGCCTGGGAGACGTACACTGAAGCTTTCTTT.

The chain uses TRBV7-2 and TRBJ2-7, with D possibly TRBD1 on 6 matching bases. CDR1 and CDR2 (germline): SGHTA, FQGNSA. Deletions cut 6 bases from V and 2 bases from J, with 11 bases between. This CDR3 contains 13 residues. CDR3 DNA: TGTGCCAGCAGGTCCGGGACAACCTACGAGCAGTACTTC. This codes for CASRSGTTYEQYF.

The V gene is TRBV20-1, the J gene TRBJ2-1; tentatively, D is TRBD2 (5 bases). The V end was cut by 6 bases, the J end by 0 bases, with 12 bases between. The germline V gene encodes CDR1 DFQATT and CDR2 SNEGSKA (reference sequence). The CDR3 spans 14 residues. The CDR3, as DNA: TGCAGTGCCGTTTCCCGGGACTCCTACAATGAGCAGTTCTTC. Translating it yields CSAVSRDSYNEQFF.